This T cell receptor (beta chain) was identified in a study of radiation and T cells in renal cell carcinoma (TCRdb year 2020). Regarding the study in general: Samples were obtained from a clinical trial, in which 15 Gy stereotactic body radiation therapy was delivered to primary renal cell carcinomas and nephrectomy was performed 4 weeks later. TCR beta sequencing covered 50 or so samples in total, comprising some 26 tumors and about 27 peripheral blood samples. A total of 4,016,671 unique CDR3 nucleotide sequences, encoding 2,500,000 or so unique CDR3 amino acid sequences, were found across all 50 or so samples. Findings and caveats that apply to the study as a whole: Because the trial had a single-armed design, the trial could not examine how radiation dose or scheduling affected the TCR repertoire. Dynamics of the blood repertoire were not tracked past 4 weeks after treatment. An increase in top tumor clonotypes in blood was observed from baseline to 2 weeks post-radiation, followed by contraction by 4 weeks, which was taken to suggest transient expansion of tumor-resident clones. No pretreatment tumor biopsies were available, so the baseline intratumoral presence of clonotypes could not be determined.

The germline V gene sets CDR1 to SGHRS and CDR2 to YFSETQ. The CDR3 runs 19 residues from the cysteine to the phenylalanine. Only the CDR3 DNA stays, 57 bases, in frame from base 1. The V end gives up 7 bases and the J end 5 bases, leaving 22 bases in the junction not matched to a gene. TCR beta libraries were generated from genomic DNA with the immunoSEQ kit, following the manufacturer's recommendations. To prepare libraries, a first multiplex PCR with proprietary primers was run, followed by a second PCR that added unique barcodes, and a bead cleanup was done after each round. Each sample batch included a kit-provided positive control reaction and a negative control reaction. The final libraries underwent checking on an Agilent 4200 TapeStation D1000 ScreenTape, volumetric pooling, and quantification by qPCR. Sequencing ran on an Illumina NextSeq500 with a MidOutput 150-cycle cartridge, using 156 Read1 and 15 Index1 cycles with kit custom primers. The pooled library was loaded at 0.9 to 1 pM with a roughly 20% PhiX control spike-in. For the original study's pipeline: The vendor-processed data were analyzed in R, and a clonotype was defined as all T cells that share the same CDR3 nucleotide sequence. In the clone abundance analyses, frequencies in each sample were normalized to that sample's 10,000 most abundant clones. Before analysis, public T cell clones were removed, and these numbered fewer than six per sample on average. A difference in abundance of at least 32-fold between compartments was used to define tumor-enriched and baseline blood-enriched clonotypes. A beta-binomial differential abundance model was used to identify clonotypes that expanded or contracted between blood time points. Tumor-blood repertoire similarity was measured with the Baroni-Urbani and Buser coefficient, and group comparisons used two-tailed Wilcoxon tests in R. The clones in this table, taken by TCRdb from immuneACCESS, are in-frame only. Not every clone is retained; where verified, under half of the shortfall comes from an unresolved V gene, and the cause of the rest is unknown. V and J calls and clone size are as listed in that table; D and trimming were resolved from the DNA. Recorded for this sample are some 75,000 clones; 82% of them occurred a single time. The ten largest account for 5.8% of the sample.

With regard to this clone: Its cognate antigen has yet to be identified. No base-level quality is on record; no much larger clone is a single base apart.

This specimen's time point label, interpreted: blood 2 weeks post-SBRT. Explained via the paper, the treatment or condition label denotes: 15 Gy SBRT to primary tumor, nephrectomy 4 weeks later. To follow tumor-enriched clonotypes, peripheral blood was collected serially from radiation-treated patients at baseline and again at 2 weeks and 4 weeks after SBRT. Renal cell carcinoma with clear cell pathology was present in all patients. The QIAamp DNA Blood Mini Kit (Qiagen) was used to prepare genomic DNA for TCR sequencing. The analyses included only samples that passed all quality control checks. This clonotype originated in a man between 60 and 75 years old with renal cell carcinoma. The sample here was blood, taken from a patient whose treatment included radiotherapy and nephrectomy. The V and J segments used are TRBV5-1 and TRBJ2-2; TRBD1 fits 8 bases in the junction. This receptor carries the CDR3 CASRPTPYSGTGGTGELFF. The DNA sequence is given as TGCGCCAGCCGACCCACTCCTTACTCCGGGACAGGTGGTACCGGGGAGCTGTTTTTT.